Listed below are T cell receptor beta chains from one sample, sequenced in a study of T cell changes during pregnancy in multiple sclerosis. Some clones are missing from TCRdb's copy, which holds only in-frame ones; the method was immunoSEQ multiplex PCR. Here the sample spans under 50,000 clones, roughly nine tenths being singletons. Material: CD4+ T cells from peripheral blood mononuclear cells, obtained in the second trimester of pregnancy. The receptors derive from a female donor in good health, enrolled as a control in a pregnancy study. Both conserved end residues are part of each CDR3. The D gene is left open where the match is weak. A row's size may be missing; if present it is once, few, many or a size class.

cdr3_nt: TGTGCCTGGAGTCCAGGGGGGAACACCGGGGAGCTGTTTTTT
cdr3_aa: CAWSPGGNTGELFF
clone_size: once
j_call: TRBJ2-2
v_call: TRBV30
d_call: TRBD1

cdr3_nt: TGCAGCGTCGTAACCGGGACTAGCGGGGGGGCGGCCGGGGAGCTGTTTTTT
cdr3_aa: CSVVTGTSGGAAGELFF
clone_size: .
j_call: TRBJ2-2
v_call: TRBV29-1
d_call: TRBD2

cdr3_nt: TGTGCCAGCAGCCGGCCGGGACAGGGTTCGTACGAGCAGTACTTC
cdr3_aa: CASSRPGQGSYEQYF
clone_size: .
j_call: TRBJ2-7
v_call: TRBV11-2
d_call: TRBD1

cdr3_nt: TGTGCCAGCAGGTGGGGACTAGCGGGGGGGCATGCCACCGGGGAGCTGTTTTTT
cdr3_aa: CASRWGLAGGHATGELFF
clone_size: .
j_call: TRBJ2-2
v_call: TRBV5-4
d_call: TRBD2

cdr3_nt: TGTGCCAGCAGCCAAGGGAACAGGGGATCCTATGGCTACACCTTC
cdr3_aa: CASSQGNRGSYGYTF
clone_size: .
j_call: TRBJ1-2
v_call: TRBV4-2
d_call: TRBD1

cdr3_nt: TGTGCCAGCAGCTTAATGGGGGGAGCTAATGAAAAACTGTTTTTT
cdr3_aa: CASSLMGGANEKLFF
clone_size: .
j_call: TRBJ1-4
v_call: TRBV7-2
d_call: .

cdr3_nt: TGTGCCAGCAGCCCGGACAGGGGGAAAAACAATGAGCAGTTCTTC
cdr3_aa: CASSPDRGKNNEQFF
clone_size: .
j_call: TRBJ2-1
v_call: TRBV6-5
d_call: TRBD1

cdr3_nt: TGTGCCAGCAGCTCGGGACAGGGTAACTATGGCTACACCTTC
cdr3_aa: CASSSGQGNYGYTF
clone_size: .
j_call: TRBJ1-2
v_call: TRBV5-8
d_call: TRBD1

cdr3_nt: TGTGCCTGGAGTGTAGGGGGTCGGGATACGCAGTATTTT
cdr3_aa: CAWSVGGRDTQYF
clone_size: .
j_call: TRBJ2-3
v_call: TRBV30
d_call: .

cdr3_nt: TGTGCCAGCAGCCAAGAGTGGGGGGATCCCTACGAGCAGTACTTC
cdr3_aa: CASSQEWGDPYEQYF
clone_size: .
j_call: TRBJ2-7
v_call: TRBV4-2
d_call: .

cdr3_nt: TGTGCCAGCGTGGGACAGTTCAACACTGAAGCTTTCTTT
cdr3_aa: CASVGQFNTEAFF
clone_size: .
j_call: TRBJ1-1
v_call: TRBV5-5
d_call: TRBD1

cdr3_nt: TGTGCAAGTCGCTTTGACCGGACCGGGACTCAATCAGATACGCAGTATTTT
cdr3_aa: CASRFDRTGTQSDTQYF
clone_size: .
j_call: TRBJ2-3
v_call: TRBV12-2
d_call: .

cdr3_nt: TGTGCCAGTAGTTCTTGGGGGGGCCGTAGGAATGAGCAGTTCTTC
cdr3_aa: CASSSWGGRRNEQFF
clone_size: once
j_call: TRBJ2-1
v_call: TRBV19
d_call: .

cdr3_nt: TGTGCCAGCAGCCCAACCCCGAGCAGCAATCAGCCCCAGCATTTT
cdr3_aa: CASSPTPSSNQPQHF
clone_size: once
j_call: TRBJ1-5
v_call: TRBV5-6
d_call: .

cdr3_nt: TGTGCCAGCAGTTTATTTGGTGGGGACAGCCTAAGATCAACTAATGAAAAACTGTTTTTT
cdr3_aa: CASSLFGGDSLRSTNEKLFF
clone_size: .
j_call: TRBJ1-4
v_call: TRBV27
d_call: TRBD1

cdr3_nt: TGTGCCAGCAGAGGATGGGCTAGCGGGGGGGTCGGGGAGACCCAGTACTTC
cdr3_aa: CASRGWASGGVGETQYF
clone_size: .
j_call: TRBJ2-5
v_call: TRBV7-9
d_call: TRBD2

cdr3_nt: TGTGCTAGTGGTTTTGCCTTTCTGAGCTCTGGAAACACCATATATTTT
cdr3_aa: CASGFAFLSSGNTIYF
clone_size: .
j_call: TRBJ1-3
v_call: TRBV12-5
d_call: .

cdr3_nt: TGTGCCAGCAGTCCGACAGGGCTCTTCACTGAAGCTTTCTTT
cdr3_aa: CASSPTGLFTEAFF
clone_size: .
j_call: TRBJ1-1
v_call: TRBV7-9
d_call: TRBD1

cdr3_nt: TGTGCCAGCAGCTTAGACAGGTGGTCAGATACGCAGTATTTT
cdr3_aa: CASSLDRWSDTQYF
clone_size: .
j_call: TRBJ2-3
v_call: TRBV11-3
d_call: .

cdr3_nt: TGTGCCAGCAGCGATGAAGTCAGGGGCGCGTATGGCTACACCTTC
cdr3_aa: CASSDEVRGAYGYTF
clone_size: .
j_call: TRBJ1-2
v_call: TRBV14
d_call: .

cdr3_nt: TGTGCCAGCAGCCCGGGGGAACGCTATGGCTACACCTTC
cdr3_aa: CASSPGERYGYTF
clone_size: .
j_call: TRBJ1-2
v_call: TRBV7-2
d_call: .

cdr3_nt: TGTGCCAGCATTCCGGGACACGCTTCCTGGGGCTACACCTTC
cdr3_aa: CASIPGHASWGYTF
clone_size: .
j_call: TRBJ1-2
v_call: TRBV6-6
d_call: .

cdr3_nt: TGTGCCAGCAGCAAACGACTAGCGGGGGTATTCAATGAGCAGTTCTTC
cdr3_aa: CASSKRLAGVFNEQFF
clone_size: .
j_call: TRBJ2-1
v_call: TRBV11-3
d_call: TRBD2

cdr3_nt: TGTGCCAGCTCACCACCGGGACAGGGTGTTCTAGCGAACACCGGGGAGCTGTTTTTT
cdr3_aa: CASSPPGQGVLANTGELFF
clone_size: .
j_call: TRBJ2-2
v_call: TRBV18
d_call: TRBD1

cdr3_nt: TGCGCCAGCAGACCCGGACAGGGGTCGGAGACCCAGTACTTC
cdr3_aa: CASRPGQGSETQYF
clone_size: .
j_call: TRBJ2-5
v_call: TRBV5-1
d_call: TRBD1

cdr3_nt: TGTGCCAGCAGCGACAGGGGAACCGGGGAGCTGTTTTTT
cdr3_aa: CASSDRGTGELFF
clone_size: once
j_call: TRBJ2-2
v_call: TRBV21-1
d_call: .

cdr3_nt: TGTGCCAGCAGTGACAGGGGCCCCTATGGCTACACCTTC
cdr3_aa: CASSDRGPYGYTF
clone_size: .
j_call: TRBJ1-2
v_call: TRBV6-4
d_call: .

cdr3_nt: TGTGCCACCAGCAGAGATGAGGGAAACTATGGCTACACCTTC
cdr3_aa: CATSRDEGNYGYTF
clone_size: .
j_call: TRBJ1-2
v_call: TRBV15
d_call: .

cdr3_nt: TGTGCCAGCAGCTCACGGCGGACAGGCGTGGGTGAAAAACTGTTTTTT
cdr3_aa: CASSSRRTGVGEKLFF
clone_size: .
j_call: TRBJ1-4
v_call: TRBV7-2
d_call: TRBD1

cdr3_nt: TGTGCCAGCAGCGTGGACAGAAATACCGGGGAGCTGTTTTTT
cdr3_aa: CASSVDRNTGELFF
clone_size: once
j_call: TRBJ2-2
v_call: TRBV9
d_call: .

cdr3_nt: TGTGCCAGCAGTGAGGGACAGCCCAATCAGCCCCAGCATTTT
cdr3_aa: CASSEGQPNQPQHF
clone_size: once
j_call: TRBJ1-5
v_call: TRBV2
d_call: TRBD1

cdr3_nt: TGTGCCAGCAGCAAAAGGGGGGGGGACAGGGGCAACTATGGCTACACCTTC
cdr3_aa: CASSKRGGDRGNYGYTF
clone_size: .
j_call: TRBJ1-2
v_call: TRBV21-1
d_call: .

cdr3_nt: TGTGCCAGCAGCCAAGAAGAGAGAGGGAGCACAGATACGCAGTATTTT
cdr3_aa: CASSQEERGSTDTQYF
clone_size: .
j_call: TRBJ2-3
v_call: TRBV4-2
d_call: .

cdr3_nt: TGTGCCAGCAGCGCTCCGGACACCCGATCCTCCTCCTTT
cdr3_aa: CASSAPDTRSSSF
clone_size: .
j_call: TRBJ1-1
v_call: TRBV9
d_call: .

cdr3_nt: TGTGCCAGTAGTCAGGACAGGGGGCTTCGGGACACTGAAGCTTTCTTT
cdr3_aa: CASSQDRGLRDTEAFF
clone_size: .
j_call: TRBJ1-1
v_call: TRBV19
d_call: TRBD1

cdr3_nt: TGTGCCAGTAGCGTGACTAGCGGGGGCACAGATACGCAGTATTTT
cdr3_aa: CASSVTSGGTDTQYF
clone_size: .
j_call: TRBJ2-3
v_call: TRBV19
d_call: TRBD2

cdr3_nt: TGTGCCAGCGACTATAGCCACGGCAGGTCGAACACTGAAGCTTTCTTT
cdr3_aa: CASDYSHGRSNTEAFF
clone_size: .
j_call: TRBJ1-1
v_call: TRBV5-6
d_call: .

cdr3_nt: TGTGCCAGCAGCTTCAGGGGTGGGACTGAAGCTTTCTTT
cdr3_aa: CASSFRGGTEAFF
clone_size: once
j_call: TRBJ1-1
v_call: TRBV5-8
d_call: .

cdr3_nt: TGTGCCAGTAGTTCGGGGTTAGAAGCTTTCTTT
cdr3_aa: CASSSGLEAFF
clone_size: few
j_call: TRBJ1-1
v_call: TRBV19
d_call: .

cdr3_nt: TGTGCCAGCAGCGGGGGGGTGTTTTCGTATGGCTACACCTTC
cdr3_aa: CASSGGVFSYGYTF
clone_size: .
j_call: TRBJ1-2
v_call: TRBV5-8
d_call: .

cdr3_nt: TGTGCCAGCAGCTCAGGGCCCCAGGGGGAAGCTTTCTTT
cdr3_aa: CASSSGPQGEAFF
clone_size: .
j_call: TRBJ1-1
v_call: TRBV7-3
d_call: .

cdr3_nt: TGTGCCAGCAGCCCCCAGGTGGGGAGCTACGAGCAGTACTTC
cdr3_aa: CASSPQVGSYEQYF
clone_size: .
j_call: TRBJ2-7
v_call: TRBV5-5
d_call: .

cdr3_nt: TGTGCCAGCAGCTTGTCCATAAAGGGTTTACTAGCGCAGAATGAGCAGTTCTTC
cdr3_aa: CASSLSIKGLLAQNEQFF
clone_size: .
j_call: TRBJ2-1
v_call: TRBV7-3
d_call: TRBD2

cdr3_nt: TGCGCCAGCAGCTTACAGGGCATCATGAACACTGAAGCTTTCTTT
cdr3_aa: CASSLQGIMNTEAFF
clone_size: .
j_call: TRBJ1-1
v_call: TRBV5-1
d_call: .

cdr3_nt: TGCGCCAGCAGCCCTGGGGCGGGGGGGCCCTCTTACGAGCAGTACTTC
cdr3_aa: CASSPGAGGPSYEQYF
clone_size: .
j_call: TRBJ2-7
v_call: TRBV4-1
d_call: TRBD2

cdr3_nt: TGTGCCAGCAGTGGGACAGGGAATTCCGCTGAAGCTTTCTTT
cdr3_aa: CASSGTGNSAEAFF
clone_size: .
j_call: TRBJ1-1
v_call: TRBV25-1
d_call: TRBD1

cdr3_nt: TGTGCCAGCAGTCTAAGGGACAGGGGGCGCCCCTATAATTCACCCCTCCACTTT
cdr3_aa: CASSLRDRGRPYNSPLHF
clone_size: few
j_call: TRBJ1-6
v_call: TRBV27
d_call: TRBD1

cdr3_nt: TGTGCCAGCAGTGAAATTGGAGGCACTGAAGCTTTCTTT
cdr3_aa: CASSEIGGTEAFF
clone_size: .
j_call: TRBJ1-1
v_call: TRBV2
d_call: .

cdr3_nt: TGTGCCAGCGTTGGGGCAGGTATTAACTATGGCTACACCTTC
cdr3_aa: CASVGAGINYGYTF
clone_size: .
j_call: TRBJ1-2
v_call: TRBV28
d_call: .

cdr3_nt: TGTGCCAGCACCAGGGATGGCGAAAACATTCAGTACTTC
cdr3_aa: CASTRDGENIQYF
clone_size: .
j_call: TRBJ2-4
v_call: TRBV6-1
d_call: .

cdr3_nt: TGTGCCAGCTCTCAAACCCGGGACAGAAATTCACCCCTCCACTTT
cdr3_aa: CASSQTRDRNSPLHF
clone_size: .
j_call: TRBJ1-6
v_call: TRBV18
d_call: TRBD1

cdr3_nt: TGCGCCAGCAGCTTGGCGTCAGGGAACTACGAGCAGTACTTC
cdr3_aa: CASSLASGNYEQYF
clone_size: .
j_call: TRBJ2-7
v_call: TRBV5-1
d_call: .

cdr3_nt: TGTGCCAGCTCACCACCAACAGGGTGGGCAACTAATGAAAAACTGTTTTTT
cdr3_aa: CASSPPTGWATNEKLFF
clone_size: .
j_call: TRBJ1-4
v_call: TRBV18
d_call: .

cdr3_nt: TGCGCCAGCAGCCCTTCACCTCTGAGCTCCTATAATTCACCCCTCCACTTT
cdr3_aa: CASSPSPLSSYNSPLHF
clone_size: once
j_call: TRBJ1-6
v_call: TRBV5-1
d_call: .

cdr3_nt: TGTGCCTTTGGGGACAGGGGCAAAGCTCCTGGAAACACCATATATTTT
cdr3_aa: CAFGDRGKAPGNTIYF
clone_size: .
j_call: TRBJ1-3
v_call: TRBV30
d_call: TRBD1

cdr3_nt: TGTGCCAGCAGTTACGGTGACACAACTGGAAACACCATATATTTT
cdr3_aa: CASSYGDTTGNTIYF
clone_size: .
j_call: TRBJ1-3
v_call: TRBV6-5
d_call: .

cdr3_nt: TGTGCCTGGAGTAGAGGGTTCGGAGATCAGCCCCAGCATTTT
cdr3_aa: CAWSRGFGDQPQHF
clone_size: .
j_call: TRBJ1-5
v_call: TRBV30
d_call: .

cdr3_nt: TGTGCCAGCAGCTTGGGGGGACAGAAGCACTACGAGCAGTACTTC
cdr3_aa: CASSLGGQKHYEQYF
clone_size: .
j_call: TRBJ2-7
v_call: TRBV13
d_call: .

cdr3_nt: TGTGCCAGCAGCTTACAAACGGACAGGGATGGGACAGATACGCAGTATTTT
cdr3_aa: CASSLQTDRDGTDTQYF
clone_size: .
j_call: TRBJ2-3
v_call: TRBV7-2
d_call: TRBD1

cdr3_nt: TGTGCCAGCAAACTAGCGGGGGTGGGCACAGATACGCAGTATTTT
cdr3_aa: CASKLAGVGTDTQYF
clone_size: .
j_call: TRBJ2-3
v_call: TRBV7-9
d_call: TRBD2